This TCR beta chain derives from a study of T cell clones after liver transplantation. On the study more broadly: TCRbeta sequencing after a pre-transplant mixed lymphocyte reaction identified graft-donor-reactive clones, later tracked in post-transplant blood.

Clones were sequenced by immunoSEQ multiplex PCR, and TCRdb holds only the in-frame ones, with some missing. Of about 80,000 clones listed, roughly four fifths are singletons. The CDR3 totals 16 residues. Trimming cost V 3 bases and J 0 bases; bases outside gene matches: 4. From germline, CDR1 is SGHDN and CDR2 FVKESK. The source material was CD4+ T cells from blood, sampled roughly 3.5 years after liver transplant. The source is a human patient who received a liver transplant. Some T cells may have originated in the graft donor. The chain recombines TRBV14 with TRBJ1-1; 10 nucleotides line up with TRBD1. The CDR3 spells CASSQGQGSMNTEAFF. The CDR3 bases are TGTGCCAGCAGCCAGGGACAGGGGTCTATGAACACTGAAGCTTTCTTT.